One sample yielded the 24 T cell receptor beta chains listed below, sequenced in a study of T cells in Graves' hyperthyroidism and ophthalmopathy. Amplification of TCR beta CDR3 regions used RNA as the template. The primer set for the first-round RT-PCR of the TCR CDR3 was HTBI. TCRdb fed the multiplex PCR reads into MiXCR, producing one record per CDR3 protein. The sample consists of about 610,000 distinct CDR3 sequences, roughly 14% of them appearing once. Input material: blood. The receptor source for this set is a woman in her thirties or forties with Graves' ophthalmopathy.

This clonotype came up a few times. The chain has TRBV4-1 and TRBJ1-1; D unclear. V lost 4 bases, J lost 4 bases, and 13 bases lay in between. The germline CDR1 and CDR2 sequences are MGHRA and YSYEKL. The CDR3 contains 14 residues. The CDR3 sequence is CASSLSGWSTEAFF. CDR3 nucleotides: TGCGCCAGCAGCCTCTCGGGGTGGAGCACTGAAGCTTTCTTT.

The V call is TRBV12-3 or TRBV12-4, the J call TRBJ1-3; possibly TRBD1 for D (5 bases). The CDR3 consists of 17 residues. The germline V and J ends were trimmed by 6 bases and 0 bases, with 18 bases remaining between them. The CDR3 bases are TGTGCCAGCAGACGAACCTGGGGCCCCAACTCTGGAAACACCATATATTTT. Protein product: CASRRTWGPNSGNTIYF.

This clonotype was picked up many times. This rearrangement joins TRBV6-5 to TRBJ1-1; D remains ambiguous. V was pared by 7 bases and J by 8 bases, with 14 bases between. The CDR3 totals 12 residues. Germline V gene sequence: CDR1 MNHEY, CDR2 SVGAGI. In DNA form, the CDR3 reads TGTGCCAGCACTCTAGGGCTTTACGAAGCTTTCTTT. Residues: CASTLGLYEAFF.

The sample holds many counts of this clonotype. The J gene is TRBJ2-7, the V gene TRBV7-3; D gene ambiguous. This CDR3 is built from 19 residues. Deletions cut 0 bases from V and 2 bases from J, with 23 bases between. From germline, CDR1 is SGHTA and CDR2 FQGTGA. This CDR3 reads CASSLTRRGAPNVTYEQYF. The CDR3 nucleotides read TGTGCCAGCAGCTTAACGCGCAGAGGTGCCCCGAACGTTACCTACGAGCAGTACTTC.

At least ten counts were recorded for this clonotype. CDR3 protein: CASSPDEVAKNIQYF. DNA of the CDR3: TGTGCCAGCAGTCCGGACGAGGTAGCCAAAAACATTCAGTACTTC. V is TRBV12-3 or TRBV12-4 and J is TRBJ2-4; D not resolved. V dropped 5 bases and J dropped 0 bases, with 11 bases sitting between them. This CDR3 is built from 15 residues.

This clonotype was recorded at least ten times. The gene calls are TRBV19 and TRBJ2-7, with TRBD1 matching 7 bases. V was pared by 3 bases and J by 6 bases, with 5 bases of the junction left unmatched. This CDR3 is built from 13 residues. Germline-derived CDR1 and CDR2 are LNHDA and SQIVND (reference sequence). The CDR3 here is CASSMTGFGEQYF. As DNA, the CDR3 is TGTGCCAGTAGTATGACAGGGTTCGGCGAGCAGTACTTC.

The chain employs TRBV2 and TRBJ2-7; 10 nucleotides align to TRBD1. J lost 5 bases, V lost 4 bases, and 11 bases had no gene match. CDR3 size: 16 residues. Germline V gene sequence: CDR1 SNHLY, CDR2 FYNNEI. The CDR3 is CASSGRGTGAGDEQYF. The CDR3 DNA is TGTGCCAGCAGTGGGAGAGGGACAGGGGCGGGGGACGAGCAGTACTTC.

This clonotype was picked up a small number of times. The rearrangement uses TRBV9 and TRBJ2-5; D possibly uses TRBD1 or TRBD2 (5 bases each). V lost 3 bases and J 0 bases, leaving 12 bases between the germline ends. CDR3 length: 15 amino acids. Germline CDR1 SGDLS, CDR2 YYNGEE. The CDR3 region has the DNA TGTGCCAGCAGCGGGGGGTGGGATAACCAAGAGACCCAGTACTTC. This sequence encodes CASSGGWDNQETQYF.

This clonotype came up many times. The J gene is TRBJ1-2, the V gene TRBV28; possibly TRBD1 for D (5 bases). This CDR3 spans 16 amino acids. V lost 4 bases and J 4 bases, leaving 19 bases between the germline ends. Germline values: CDR1 MDHEN, CDR2 SYDVKM. This CDR3 is CASSSRGTVDFYGYTF. In DNA, the CDR3 is TGTGCCAGCAGTTCTCGGGGGACCGTTGATTTCTATGGCTACACCTTC.

This clonotype was seen ten or more times. The J gene is TRBJ1-2, the V gene TRBV12-3 or TRBV12-4; tentatively, D is TRBD1 (5 bases). CDR3 length: 12 residues. Trimming took off 3 bases at V and 7 bases at J, with 9 bases between the two ends. CDR3 residues: CASSFQRGGYTF. In DNA, the CDR3 is TGTGCCAGCAGTTTTCAAAGGGGTGGCTACACCTTC.

In its sample, this clonotype was seen many times. The chain joins TRBV6-5 to TRBJ1-1; D remains ambiguous. This CDR3 has 14 amino acids. The V end was cut by 2 bases, the J end by 1 base, with 8 bases between. CDR1 is MNHEY, CDR2 SVGAGI, per germline. The DNA for the CDR3 is TGTGCCAGCAGTTACCCCTATGGGAACACTGAAGCTTTCTTT. Amino acid sequence: CASSYPYGNTEAFF.

This rearrangement joins TRBV12-3 or TRBV12-4 to TRBJ2-5; no definite D call. The CDR3 extends over 14 amino acids. V lost 7 bases to trimming and J lost 5 bases, with 17 bases between them. This CDR3 reads CASTQPGLEETQYF. The CDR3 DNA is TGTGCCAGCACTCAGCCGGGCTTAGAGGAGACCCAGTACTTC.

At least ten counts were recorded for this clonotype. This chain's CDR3 is CASSPGTGMRPQHF. The CDR3 DNA sequence: TGTGCCAGCAGCCCCGGGACAGGGATGCGGCCCCAGCATTTT. The chain employs TRBV12-3 or TRBV12-4 and TRBJ1-5, with 9 bases that match TRBD1. This CDR3 spans 14 amino acids. Trimming took 6 bases from V and 9 from J; bases not matched to a gene: 9.

This clonotype has more than one count but fewer than ten. This chain joins TRBV27 and TRBJ2-2; D perhaps matches TRBD2 (5 bases). Germline V gene sequence: CDR1 MNHEY, CDR2 SMNVEV (reference sequence). The CDR3 covers 18 residues. V was pared by 0 bases and J by 3 bases, with 17 bases between. In nucleotides, the CDR3 is TGTGCCAGCAGTTTATCTGAAGCGTGGGAGCGGCACACCGGGGAGCTGTTTTTT. As protein: CASSLSEAWERHTGELFF.

This clonotype appeared many times. J is TRBJ1-1 and V is TRBV20-1, with D tentatively TRBD1 (5 bases). CDR1 is DFQATT, CDR2 SNEGSKA, per germline (reference sequence). Trimming stripped 3 bases from V and 0 bases from J, with 14 bases between. The CDR3 runs 15 residues. As DNA, the CDR3 is TGCAGTGCTAGTTTACGAGGGACCTTGAACACTGAAGCTTTCTTT. It encodes CSASLRGTLNTEAFF.

The rearrangement uses TRBV20-1 and TRBJ2-7, with a tentative D call TRBD2 (6 bases). Germline assignment: CDR1 DFQATT and CDR2 SNEGSKA (reference sequence). The CDR3 covers 13 residues. V shed 3 bases and J shed 1 base, with 10 bases lying between them. The chain's CDR3 is CSASGSPSYEQYF. The DNA of the CDR3 is TGCAGTGCTAGCGGGAGCCCTTCCTACGAGCAGTACTTC.

This clonotype was seen at least ten times. The V and J genes are TRBV2 and TRBJ2-7; D may be TRBD2 (5 bases). This CDR3 contains 11 residues. Trimming pared 8 bases from V and 3 bases from J, leaving 8 bases between. CDR1 and CDR2 from the germline V gene are SNHLY and FYNNEI. Here the CDR3 reads CASERGYEQYF. The CDR3 nucleotides are TGTGCCAGCGAACGGGGCTACGAGCAGTACTTC.

This clonotype was counted at least ten times. The J gene is TRBJ1-2, the V gene TRBV20-1; 8 bases map to TRBD1. Germline V gene data show CDR1 as DFQATT and CDR2 as SNEGSKA (reference sequence). Losses at the gene ends were 0 bases for V and 6 bases for J; bases not matched to a gene: 6. The CDR3 has 14 amino acids. The DNA of the CDR3 is TGCAGTGCTAGAGAGCAGGGGGCTTGGCATGGCTACACCTTC. Translation: CSAREQGAWHGYTF.

There are many counts of this clonotype. The CDR3 DNA reads as TGCAGTGCTACGACCCGGCACCAAGAGACCCAGTACTTC. It encodes CSATTRHQETQYF. The rearrangement links TRBV20-1 to TRBJ2-5; D gene unclear. CDR3 length: 13 residues. The V and J ends lost 4 bases and 0 bases respectively, with 9 bases between them. The germline V gene encodes CDR1 DFQATT and CDR2 SNEGSKA (reference sequence).

The table lists this clonotype with many counts. CDR3 loop: CASSSGQKNSPLHF. The CDR3 DNA is TGTGCCAGCAGTTCCGGACAGAAAAATTCACCCCTCCACTTT. The chain joins TRBV6-5 to TRBJ1-6, with a weak D call TRBD1 (6 bases). CDR1 is MNHEY and CDR2 is SVGAGI in the germline V gene. The CDR3 contains 14 residues. Between the trimmed V and J ends, which lost 4 bases and 7 bases, there was a span of 11 bases.

This clonotype was seen more than once but under ten times. The rearrangement uses TRBV30 and TRBJ1-5; the D is unclear. The CDR3 runs to 15 residues. Germline V gives CDR1 GTSNPN, CDR2 SVGIG (reference sequence). V was pared by 2 bases and J by 4 bases, with 15 bases between. CDR3 nucleotides: TGTGCCTGGAGTACCGGACCGCCGAGAAATCAGCCCCAGCATTTT. Its translation: CAWSTGPPRNQPQHF.

The sample holds many counts of this clonotype. This chain uses TRBV6-5 with TRBJ2-7; 7 bases map to TRBD2. Trimming took 7 bases from V and 4 from J; bases not matched to a gene: 13. Germline CDR1 is MNHEY and CDR2 is SVGAGI. This CDR3 spans 15 amino acids. CDR3 loop: CASIYGASGRYEQYF. The CDR3 coding sequence is TGTGCCAGCATTTATGGGGCTAGCGGCAGATACGAGCAGTACTTC.

This clonotype was observed at least ten times. The gene calls are TRBV19 and TRBJ2-7; D gene uncertain. CDR3 length equals 14 residues. CDR1 is LNHDA, CDR2 SQIVND, per germline (reference sequence). V was shortened by 2 bases and J by 2 bases, with 10 bases between the two germline ends. As DNA, the CDR3 is TGTGCCAGTAGTATATCTTCGGGCCCCTACGAGCAGTACTTC. This gives the protein CASSISSGPYEQYF.

The chain has TRBV6-2 or TRBV6-3 and TRBJ2-3; 8 nucleotides line up with TRBD2. Germline CDR1 reads MNHEY; CDR2 reads SVGEGT. The CDR3 spans 16 residues. Unmatched junction bases numbered 8, after V lost 4 bases and J lost 2 bases. In DNA, the CDR3 is TGTGCCAGCAGTTTGACTAGCGCCCGGGCCACAGATACGCAGTATTTT. Its protein product is CASSLTSARATDTQYF.